The present entry profiles one TCR beta chain with its context. Its antigen is still unknown. This sample was taken from a study of OX40 agonist ivuxolimab in advanced cancers. Study-level results: CD4+ T cells averaged fewer expanded clones than CD8+ T cells. Partial responders dosed at 0.1-3.0 mg/kg displayed clonal expansion ranking among the lowest. The authors also found low normalized T-cell clonal expansion in some nonresponders.

The method was immunoSEQ multiplex PCR; TCRdb's version includes in-frame clones alone and lacks a portion of them. The table lists around 79,000 clones, 80% to 90% of them singletons, with 4.1% in the top ten. The sequences come from CD4+ or CD8+ T cells sorted from blood, collected in a trial of the OX40 agonist ivuxolimab. The receptor was isolated from an adult with an advanced solid tumor such as melanoma, head and neck, liver or kidney cancer.

The CDR3 nucleotides are TGCAGCGGGATCGGGGCGGGACGGTACAATGAGCAGTTCTTC. It encodes CSGIGAGRYNEQFF. This chain joins TRBV29-1 and TRBJ2-1, with a weak D call TRBD2 (6 bases). This CDR3 region has 14 residues. Germline loops: CDR1 SQVTM, CDR2 ANQGSEA. V dropped 7 bases and J dropped 4 bases, with 17 bases sitting between them.